This TCR beta chain comes out of a study of cytomegalovirus exposure and HLA in healthy donors. V lost 4 bases and J 3 bases, leaving 7 bases between the germline ends. Germline V gene lookup returns CDR1 SEHNR and CDR2 FQNEAQ (reference sequence). CDR3 length equals 12 residues. The donors (healthy individuals) were bone marrow donors. This PCR relied on a set of 60 Vbeta primers and 13 Jbeta primers. The repertoire was sequenced with immunoSEQ multiplex PCR; TCRdb's copy has only in-frame clones and lacks some. Of 57,000 or so clones in the sample, less than 85% were seen once. The specimen was PBMCs. This receptor was obtained from a woman aged 60 to 75 in good health and CMV-seropositive. J is TRBJ2-7 and V is TRBV7-9; D is unclear. The CDR3 DNA sequence: TGTGCCAGCAGCTCGGAGTTCTACGAGCAGTACTTC. It encodes CASSSEFYEQYF. The full variable domain, completed using reference TRBV7-9 and TRBJ2-7, is DTGVSQNPRHKITKRGQNVTFRCDPISEHNRLYWYRQTLGQGPEFLTYFQNEAQLEKSRLLSDRFSAERPKGSFSTLEIQRTEQGDSAMYLCASSSEFYEQYFGPGTRLTVT.